This T cell receptor (beta chain) is from a study of shared clonotypes between healthy human individuals. Study overall: A couple of women and three men aged 18 to 49 served as donors. Study-level points and caveats: Shared across a few donors were about 4.6% of the naive CD4 clonotypes. It was anticipated that sequencing depth would influence how many clonotypes donors shared. Estimated richness was generally greater in naive than memory subsets.

Terminally differentiated effector memory CD45RA+ cells were excluded by CCR7 positive selection of CD45RO-negative cells. TCRdb keeps only in-frame clones here, not all; method: immunoSEQ multiplex PCR. The table includes about 580,000 clones, roughly 98% detected once. The V and J ends lost 8 bases and 4 bases, in that order; junction bases with no gene match: 18. The CDR3 length is 18 residues. Germline V gene data show CDR1 as MDHEN and CDR2 as SYDVKM. Points on this clone: Its antigen is not identified.

Sequenced sample: naive CD8+ T cells sorted from blood. V is TRBV28 and J is TRBJ2-1, with 9 bases lining up with TRBD2. The sequence derives from a man aged 30-40 years in good health. DNA for the CDR3: TGTGCCAGCGATCAGGGACTAGCCTCCCGGGCTCCTTACAATGAGCAGTTCTTC. Amino acids: CASDQGLASRAPYNEQFF.